This TCR beta chain appears in the sequencing data of a study of OX40 agonist ivuxolimab in advanced cancers. At the level of the study: As their treatment, patients were administered ivuxolimab, an agonistic anti-OX40 (CD134) antibody.

Clones were read by immunoSEQ multiplex PCR, and TCRdb kept only the in-frame ones, dropping some. The sample holds some 76,000 clones, nearly 95% seen once. Overall study results and limits: In the 0.1-3.0 mg/kg groups, partial responders showed among the lowest expansion.

CDR3 size: 16 residues. The ends were cut back, 0 bases at V and 0 bases at J, with 9 bases in the middle. CDR1 LNHNV and CDR2 YYDKDF come from the germline V gene (reference sequence). As for this clone: The antigen remains unidentified.

At baseline, cycle 4 day 1, and cycle 7 day 1, blood was sampled. The gene calls are TRBV15 and TRBJ2-1; D call uncertain. The sample here was CD4+ or CD8+ T cells sorted from blood, taken in a trial of the OX40 agonist ivuxolimab. The clonotype originates from an adult with an advanced solid tumor such as melanoma, head and neck, liver or kidney cancer. DNA for the CDR3: TGTGCCACCAGCAGAGATCACTTTGACTCCTACAATGAGCAGTTCTTC. Amino acids: CATSRDHFDSYNEQFF.